This TCR beta chain appears in the sequencing data of a study of blood T cell repertoires in COVID-19. Looking at the study overall: From the United States, Italy and Spain came samples of acute and convalescent COVID-19.

The CDR3 has 15 amino acids. As originally analysed: Amplified reference gene primers provided the basis for estimating nucleated cell counts. Only in-frame clones appear in the TCRdb table, and some are missing; sequencing was by immunoSEQ multiplex PCR. Clone size and V and J calls were adopted from that table, with D and trimming inferred from the DNA. The sample records about 210,000 clones, 82% being singletons. Material for sequencing was peripheral blood. The rearrangement joins TRBV1 to TRBJ2-1; the D segment call TRBD2 is taken from the table without a DNA check. TRBV1 is a pseudogene. This clonotype originated in a woman aged 40 to 50 with acute or convalescent COVID-19. CDR3 protein: CTSSQVAYSYNEQFF. CDR3 coding DNA: TGCACCAGCAGCCAGGTCGCCTACTCCTACAATGAGCAGTTCTTC.